A selection of T cell receptor beta chains follows, all from one sample in a study of OX40 agonist ivuxolimab in advanced cancers. Data came from immunoSEQ multiplex PCR; TCRdb stores just in-frame clones and leaves some out. The top ten hold roughly 6.7% of the sample, which has fewer than 100,000 clones, roughly 93% seen once. Sequences were derived from CD4+ or CD8+ T cells sorted from blood, sampled in a trial of the OX40 agonist ivuxolimab. Receptors originate from an adult with an advanced solid tumor such as melanoma, head and neck, liver or kidney cancer. The conserved cysteine and the conserved F or W are not part of the CDR3 here. The order of the fields is V gene, J gene, CDR3 protein.

V gene: TRBV15
J gene: TRBJ2-7
CDR3 protein: ATSRDNSYEQY

V gene: TRBV6-5
J gene: TRBJ2-3
CDR3 protein: ASKGGTDTQY

V gene: TRBV13
J gene: TRBJ2-7
CDR3 protein: ASSTRLAGNYEQY

V gene: TRBV11-2
J gene: TRBJ1-2
CDR3 protein: ASSPGQYYGYT

V gene: TRBV19
J gene: TRBJ1-3
CDR3 protein: ASSIVGTSQSSGNTIY

V gene: TRBV30
J gene: TRBJ1-3
CDR3 protein: AWGGAGNTIY

V gene: TRBV4-1
J gene: TRBJ1-1
CDR3 protein: ASSPDQYRGITEAF

V gene: TRBV25-1
J gene: TRBJ1-1
CDR3 protein: AGYRGRNTEAF

V gene: TRBV5-4
J gene: TRBJ1-1
CDR3 protein: ASSLGRQGKAF

V gene: TRBV27
J gene: TRBJ1-4
CDR3 protein: ASSLTGTGGEKLF

V gene: TRBV5-5
J gene: TRBJ1-3
CDR3 protein: ASSLNTRAGNTIY

V gene: TRBV4-1
J gene: TRBJ2-2
CDR3 protein: ASSPNGLAGINTGELF

V gene: TRBV5-1
J gene: TRBJ2-1
CDR3 protein: ASSLSPPLLGKGDNEQF

V gene: TRBV9
J gene: TRBJ1-1
CDR3 protein: ASSVATGPEAF

V gene: TRBV29-1
J gene: TRBJ2-3
CDR3 protein: SVDGREGRSFTDTQY

V gene: TRBV6-5
J gene: TRBJ1-1
CDR3 protein: ASSYSIVGETEAF

V gene: TRBV7-6
J gene: TRBJ1-2
CDR3 protein: ATSGPAGYT

V gene: TRBV11-2
J gene: TRBJ2-1
CDR3 protein: ASSLQTSYNEQF

V gene: TRBV15
J gene: TRBJ2-3
CDR3 protein: ATSRTAPSTDTQY

V gene: TRBV27
J gene: TRBJ1-2
CDR3 protein: ASSLGGIYGYT

V gene: TRBV5-1
J gene: TRBJ2-1
CDR3 protein: ASRRVGDNEQF

V gene: TRBV4-1
J gene: TRBJ1-2
CDR3 protein: ASSQVRRGNYGYT

V gene: TRBV7-8
J gene: TRBJ2-7
CDR3 protein: ASSLEHTAWDEQY

V gene: TRBV6-1
J gene: TRBJ1-1
CDR3 protein: ASSVSVNTEAF

V gene: TRBV19
J gene: TRBJ2-1
CDR3 protein: ASRMTLAGDEQF

V gene: TRBV5-6
J gene: TRBJ1-5
CDR3 protein: ASSDGTGGNQPQH

V gene: TRBV4-3
J gene: TRBJ1-1
CDR3 protein: ASSQSSGITEAF

V gene: TRBV29-1
J gene: TRBJ2-3
CDR3 protein: SVLAETTDTQY